The source of this T cell receptor (beta chain) is a study of blood T cell repertoires in COVID-19 (dated by TCRdb to the early 2020s). Turning to the overall study: Samples covering the acute and convalescent phases of COVID-19 were provided by collaborators in the United States, Italy and Spain. The material from the prospective study consisted of cDNA or gDNA derived from T cells, B-cell-depleted T cells, or PBMCs. Deeply sampled blood TCRbeta repertoires from subjects exposed to, actively infected with, or recovered from COVID-19 were included in the dataset. The repertoires were released in a freely available public database meant as a resource for research on the immune response to SARS-CoV-2. The samples were drawn from two sources: the first 160 participants of the ongoing ImmuneRACE study, and 950 to 1,500 subjects contributed by 6 global collaborators. The sample metadata nearly always contained a de-identified subject ID, COVID-19 status, age in years and sex. Where available, HLA class I and class II types were obtained from metadata supplied by the sample provider rather than from assay-based typing. Points the paper makes about the study in general: The quantity of clinical and demographic metadata differed by source and by participant and was supplied without curation.

TCRbeta CDR3 regions were amplified from genomic DNA by means of the immunoSEQ Assay, a bias-controlled multiplex PCR. As for the original processing: Nucleated cell counts per sample were estimated from amplification of reference gene primers within the assay. To quantify the absolute abundance of each unique TCRbeta CDR3 rearrangement, sequence reads were collapsed and filtered. For each sample, productive Simpson clonality was calculated as the square root of Simpson's diversity index across productive rearrangements. TCRdb re-hosts the immuneACCESS table, in-frame sequences only. Its copies lack some clones; in the studies checked, an unresolved V gene accounts for under half of them, and the cause for the rest is not known. That table is the source of V, J and clone size, and D and trimming were worked out from the DNA. This sample has about 270,000 clones in its table, and around 90% of those were observed once. The ten largest clones capture 3% of the sample.

On this clone itself: Its antigen remains unidentified. Base quality data are lacking; no much larger clone is found one base away.

The CDR3 runs 15 amino acids, cysteine and phenylalanine included. The kept DNA is CDR3 alone, 45 bases in frame from the first base. V is pared back by 0 bases and J by 2 bases, with 9 bases lying between the germline termini. For CDR1 and CDR2, the germline V gene (reference sequence) lists SGHNT and YYREEE. Participants in the prospective study were enrolled through a virtual design, were aged about 18 to 90 years, and lived in 24 United States geographic areas. Cohort assignment in the prospective study relied on participant-reported clinical history from a screening survey and a study questionnaire. ImmuneRACE Cohort 3 recovered participants were defined by two consecutive negative NP/OP PCR tests, healthcare professional clearance, or symptom resolution. In the prospective study, whole blood, serum and a nasopharyngeal or oropharyngeal swab were collected from each participant by mobile phlebotomists. Additional blood draws and questionnaires over an approximately 2-month period could optionally be provided by prospective study participants. Prospective study blood samples were shipped either frozen or at room temperature before DNA extraction.

Recombination connected TRBV5-4 to TRBJ2-1; TRBD1 could be the D gene, as 6 bases match. The origin of this receptor is a woman between 50 and 59 years old who had recovered from COVID-19. The sequenced material came from PBMCs or T cells enriched from blood (not recorded which). The DNA sequence is as follows: TGTGCCAGCAGCTTGGTAGGGACAACCTACAATGAGCAGTTCTTC. Its protein reads: CASSLVGTTYNEQFF.